Sequencing of this T cell receptor (beta chain) was carried out in a study of response to subunit inactivated influenza vaccine. The length of the CDR3 is 15 residues. Trimming removed 4 bases from V and 1 base from J, with 13 bases in between. Germline lookup yields CDR1 SGHRS and CDR2 YFSETQ. Each CDR3 protein is one row after TCRdb ran MiXCR on the RT-PCR reads. Of approximately 700,000 distinct CDR3 sequences in the sample, about 15% were seen once. The genes are TRBV5-1 and TRBJ2-3; D tentatively reads TRBD1 or TRBD2 (5 bases each). Sequencing used PBMCs from blood, obtained 14 to 15 days before vaccination. The receptor comes from a man aged 45-65 years who received an inactivated influenza vaccine. Here the CDR3 reads CASSHLGERTDTQYF. CDR3 sequence (DNA): TGCGCCAGCAGCCATCTGGGGGAACGCACAGATACGCAGTATTTT.